These T cell receptor beta chains were read from a single sample in a study of blood T cells in healthy people across ages. TCRdb used MiXCR to reprocess the 5' RACE reads, holding one entry per CDR3 protein. Of some 750,000 distinct CDR3 sequences in the sample, over 20% were seen once. The sequenced sample consisted of blood. Receptors were obtained from a man aged 65 to 79 in good health. Both conserved end residues are part of each CDR3. The D gene is left open where the match is weak. Clone size, where shown, is once, few, many, or a class for clones that have expanded.

V gene: TRBV9; clone size: -; D gene: -; J gene: TRBJ2-1; CDR3 protein: CASSVVSGPADEQFF; CDR3 DNA: TGTGCCAGCAGCGTAGTGTCTGGGCCGGCGGATGAGCAGTTCTTC
V gene: TRBV18; clone size: -; D gene: -; J gene: TRBJ1-5; CDR3 protein: CASSPLEPVKGQPQHF; CDR3 DNA: TGTGCCAGCTCACCATTGGAGCCAGTTAAGGGTCAGCCCCAGCATTTT
V gene: TRBV6-2/TRBV6-3; clone size: -; D gene: TRBD1; J gene: TRBJ1-3; CDR3 protein: CASRQTGKDTIYF; CDR3 DNA: TGTGCCAGCAGACAGACAGGGAAGGACACCATATATTTT
V gene: TRBV19; clone size: few; D gene: -; J gene: TRBJ1-1; CDR3 protein: CASSPPRGWDTEAFF; CDR3 DNA: TGTGCCAGTAGCCCCCCCAGGGGCTGGGACACTGAAGCTTTCTTT
V gene: TRBV7-2; clone size: -; D gene: TRBD2; J gene: TRBJ2-2; CDR3 protein: CASSLGLLAGSGELFF; CDR3 DNA: TGTGCCAGCAGCTTAGGTCTGCTAGCGGGTTCCGGGGAGCTGTTTTTT
V gene: TRBV12-3/TRBV12-4; clone size: -; D gene: -; J gene: TRBJ1-2; CDR3 protein: CASSLDLIGGRGYTF; CDR3 DNA: TGTGCCAGCAGTTTAGACCTAATAGGGGGACGGGGCTACACCTTC
V gene: TRBV18; clone size: -; D gene: -; J gene: TRBJ2-6; CDR3 protein: CASPRDGDSGANVLTF; CDR3 DNA: TGTGCCAGCCCAAGGGACGGCGACTCTGGGGCCAACGTCCTGACTTTC
V gene: TRBV9; clone size: -; D gene: TRBD2; J gene: TRBJ2-1; CDR3 protein: CASSPTFSAGAVYNEQFF; CDR3 DNA: TGTGCCAGCAGCCCCACCTTTTCCGCGGGAGCAGTCTACAATGAGCAGTTCTTC
V gene: TRBV20-1; clone size: once; D gene: -; J gene: TRBJ1-1; CDR3 protein: CSAYGSQNTEAFF; CDR3 DNA: TGCAGTGCTTACGGTTCCCAGAACACTGAAGCTTTCTTT
V gene: TRBV20-1; clone size: few; D gene: -; J gene: TRBJ2-5; CDR3 protein: CSAGGVTQETQYF; CDR3 DNA: TGCAGTGCTGGCGGAGTAACCCAAGAGACCCAGTACTTC
V gene: TRBV7-3; clone size: -; D gene: -; J gene: TRBJ2-1; CDR3 protein: CASSLMESEQFF; CDR3 DNA: TGTGCCAGCAGCTTAATGGAAAGTGAGCAGTTCTTC